These 21 T cell receptor beta chains were all obtained from the same sample, sequenced in a study of T cell repertoires in cytomegalovirus infection (dated by TCRdb to between 2018 and 2020). The instrument given in TCRdb is Illumina HiSeq 1500. TCRdb ran its own pipeline on the public reads, namely fastp trimming at Q25 and MiXCR clone calling, and kept in-frame beta chains. Rows with one shared CDR3 protein collapse into an entry with the most common genes and DNA. Counted in this sample were about 440,000 distinct CDR3 sequences; 30% to 40% of them appeared once. The top ten clonotypes cover roughly 15% of the sample. The sample taken for sequencing was PBMCs. The receptors here all came from a human donor in good health (CMV status not recorded). Some clones in this sample may be carry-over from other donors' samples.

The V gene is TRBV27, the J gene TRBJ2-3; D is ambiguous. From germline, CDR1 is MNHEY and CDR2 SMNVEV (reference sequence). The CDR3 totals 13 residues. Trimming took off 0 bases at V and 7 bases at J, with 8 bases between the two ends. Written as DNA, the CDR3 is TGTGCCAGCAGTTTATCGAGCTCGCATACGCAGTATTTT. Protein sequence: CASSLSSSHTQYF.

The rearrangement joins TRBV6-1 to TRBJ1-5, with D unclear. This CDR3 has 14 amino acids. Germline V gene sequence: CDR1 MNHNS, CDR2 SASEGT. V dropped 5 bases and J dropped 1 base, with 9 bases sitting between them. Here the CDR3 reads CASSQQDSNQPQHF. The CDR3 DNA is TGTGCCAGCAGTCAACAAGACAGCAATCAGCCCCAGCATTTT.

This clonotype was detected a few times. The genes are TRBV27 and TRBJ2-2, with 11 bases aligning to TRBD2. The CDR3 totals 17 residues. In germline, CDR1 is MNHEY, CDR2 SMNVEV (reference sequence). Trimming at V came to 4 bases and at J to 0 bases, leaving 4 bases not matched to a gene. CDR3 in amino acids: CASSSTSGGPNTGELFF. Written as DNA, the CDR3 is TGTGCCAGCAGTTCAACTAGCGGGGGCCCGAACACCGGGGAGCTGTTTTTT.

This clonotype has a handful of counts. V and J are TRBV5-1 and TRBJ2-5; 11 positions match TRBD2. The CDR3 totals 15 residues. Unmatched junction bases numbered 4, after V lost 5 bases and J lost 1 base. Germline-derived CDR1 and CDR2 are SGHRS and YFSETQ. CDR3 loop: CASSNLAGGQETQYF. CDR3 nucleotide sequence: TGCGCCAGCAGTAACCTAGCGGGGGGCCAAGAGACCCAGTACTTC. The whole variable domain, remainder taken from reference TRBV5-1 and TRBJ2-5, is KAGVTQTPRYLIKTRGQQVTLSCSPISGHRSVSWYQQTPGQGLQFLFEYFSETQRNKGNFPGRFSGRQFSNSRSEMNVSTLELGDSALYLCASSNLAGGQETQYFGPGTRLLVL.

This clonotype was seen a few times. The J gene is TRBJ2-2, the V gene TRBV5-4; 8 bases align to TRBD1. Germline V CDR1 and CDR2: SGHNT, YYREEE (reference sequence). The CDR3 consists of 14 residues. V was pared by 4 bases and J by 7 bases, with 6 bases of the junction left unmatched. CDR3 sequence reads: CASSKDRGDGELFF. The CDR3 DNA reads TGTGCCAGCAGCAAAGACAGGGGTGACGGGGAGCTGTTTTTT.

This clonotype showed up many times. V usage is TRBV7-6 and J usage is TRBJ1-5; D is ambiguous. The V end was cut by 1 base, the J end by 3 bases, with 10 bases between. Germline loops: CDR1 SGHVS, CDR2 FNYEAQ. This CDR3 comprises 15 residues. The CDR3 loop is CASSLDSGFNQPQHF. In nucleotides, the CDR3 is TGTGCCAGCAGCTTAGATAGCGGTTTCAATCAGCCCCAGCATTTT.

The rearrangement joins TRBV12-3 or TRBV12-4 to TRBJ2-1; D is unclear. This CDR3 is 15 amino acids long. V lost 7 bases to trimming and J lost 7 bases, with 20 bases between them. DNA of the CDR3: TGTGCCAGCATTTTCATGTCTCTAAAAGTGAATGAGCAGTTCTTC. Translated, it gives CASIFMSLKVNEQFF.

The chain joins TRBV7-4 to TRBJ2-7; TRBD1 might be the D (5 bases). The ends were cut back, 4 bases at V and 2 bases at J, with 9 bases in the middle. Germline V gene sequence: CDR1 SGHVT, CDR2 SQSDAQ. The length of the CDR3 is 13 residues. The CDR3: CASSSTVTYEQYF. The CDR3 region has the DNA TGTGCCAGCAGCTCGACAGTTACCTACGAGCAGTACTTC.

This chain links TRBV20-1 with TRBJ1-5; 7 bases are shared with TRBD1. The ends lost 6 bases at V and 0 bases at J; junction bases unmatched: 11. CDR3 length equals 16 residues. Per the germline V gene, CDR1 is DFQATT and CDR2 is SNEGSKA (reference sequence). As DNA, the CDR3 is TGCAGTGCCTCTAGACAGGGCGGACATAGCAATCAGCCCCAGCATTTT. Its translation is CSASRQGGHSNQPQHF.

This clonotype was recorded at least ten times. The gene calls are TRBV7-2 and TRBJ1-5, with 10 bases fitting TRBD1. The CDR3 length is 17 residues. Trimming removed 2 bases from V and 3 bases from J; junction bases left unmatched: 7. The germline V gene has CDR1 SGHTA and CDR2 FQGNSA. The CDR3 region has the DNA TGTGCCAGCAGCTTAATCTGGGACAGGGGTGACAATCAGCCCCAGCATTTT. It specifies CASSLIWDRGDNQPQHF.

This clonotype was recorded a few times. This chain connects TRBV7-6 to TRBJ2-7; D tentatively reads TRBD1 or TRBD2 (5 bases each). The germline gives CDR1 SGHVS, CDR2 FNYEAQ. This CDR3 has 9 residues. The CDR3 region is CASSWLGTV. DNA for the CDR3: TGTGCCAGCAGCTGGCTCGGGACGGTC.

This sequence joins TRBV7-8 and TRBJ2-7, with D maybe TRBD2 (6 bases). CDR3 length equals 15 residues. CDR1 SGHVS and CDR2 FQNEAQ come from the germline V gene. With 5 bases removed from V and 0 bases from J, the gap between germline ends came to 14 bases. DNA of the CDR3: TGTGCCAGCAGCCCAGGGACTGGACCCTCCTACGAGCAGTACTTC. It yields the protein CASSPGTGPSYEQYF. Filled out from reference TRBV7-8 and TRBJ2-7, the complete variable domain reads GAGVSQSPRYKVAKRGQDVALRCDPISGHVSLFWYQQALGQGPEFLTYFQNEAQLDKSGLPSDRFFAERPEGSVSTLKIQRTQQEDSAVYLCASSPGTGPSYEQYFGPGTRLTVT.

The rearrangement links TRBV11-2 to TRBJ1-2; a possible D gene is TRBD1 (5 bases). The germline V gene encodes CDR1 SGHAT and CDR2 FQNNGV. Trimming stripped 3 bases from V and 8 bases from J, with 13 bases between. The CDR3 is 13 residues long. CDR3 region: CASSLKDTIGYTF. For the CDR3, the DNA is TGTGCCAGCAGCTTGAAGGACACCATCGGCTACACCTTC.

This chain connects TRBV20-1 to TRBJ1-4; possibly TRBD1 for D (5 bases). The CDR3 contains 17 residues. The V gene lost 6 bases and the J gene lost 0 bases, with 20 bases spanning the gap. The germline V gene encodes CDR1 DFQATT and CDR2 SNEGSKA (reference sequence). The CDR3 DNA reads as TGCAGTGCGGGGGGAGAGGTTTTCGCGGCAACTAATGAAAAACTGTTTTTT. It translates to CSAGGEVFAATNEKLFF.

This clonotype was seen a few times. The chain has TRBV2 and TRBJ1-2; maybe TRBD1 (5 bases). There are 15 residues in the CDR3. The germline V gene has CDR1 SNHLY and CDR2 FYNNEI. The V and J ends lost 9 bases and 8 bases respectively, with 25 bases between them. The CDR3 nucleotides read TGTGCCAGTTACCGGGACCGCACGGAGGGTGGAGGCTACACCTTC. This codes for CASYRDRTEGGGYTF.

A note on this clonotype: At one end, the junction sequence differs from germline, possibly due to a read error. This chain connects TRBV12-3 or TRBV12-4 to TRBJ2-1; 7 bases map to TRBD1. The CDR3 has 14 amino acids. CDR3 DNA sequence: TGTGCCAGCAGTCGCTCGACAGGGCACAATGACCAGTTCTTC. It codes for CASSRSTGHNDQFF.

This clonotype was found many times. The rearrangement links TRBV7-2 to TRBJ2-5; 8 nucleotides line up with TRBD1. The CDR3 is 17 amino acids. CDR1 SGHTA and CDR2 FQGNSA come from the germline V gene. J was trimmed by 0 bases and V by 2 bases; bases with no gene match: 8. The CDR3 spells CASSLLGRGPYQETQYF. CDR3 in DNA: TGTGCCAGCAGCTTACTAGGCAGGGGGCCGTACCAAGAGACCCAGTACTTC.

This clonotype turned up a few times. CDR3: CASSVGGRNEKLFF. The CDR3 DNA is TGTGCCAGCAGTGTCGGGGGACGGAATGAAAAACTGTTTTTT. The chain uses TRBV6-1 and TRBJ1-4; D perhaps matches TRBD1 (5 bases). This CDR3 comprises 14 residues. CDR1 is MNHNS and CDR2 is SASEGT in the germline V gene. V lost 4 bases, J lost 5 bases, and 11 bases lay in between.

The chain has TRBV5-5 and TRBJ2-3; D is tentatively TRBD1 or TRBD2 (5 bases each). Germline V CDR1 and CDR2: SGHKS, YYEKEE (reference sequence). Trimming removed 4 bases at V and 6 bases at J, with 6 bases between. The CDR3 loop spans 11 amino acids. The CDR3 DNA sequence: TGTGCCAGCAGCGGGGGTGATACGCAGTATTTT. This translates into CASSGGDTQYF.

The CDR3 is CAISESRGREQYF. As DNA, the CDR3 is TGTGCCATCAGTGAGTCCCGGGGGCGCGAGCAGTACTTC. J is TRBJ2-7 and V is TRBV10-3; D might be TRBD1 or TRBD2, each matching 6 bases. The germline gives CDR1 ENHRY, CDR2 SYGVKD. V lost 0 bases to trimming and J lost 6 bases, with 9 bases between them. The CDR3 has 13 residues.

This clonotype was found a few times. The chain has TRBV27 and TRBJ1-2, with D maybe TRBD1 (5 bases). The germline V gene has CDR1 MNHEY and CDR2 SMNVEV (reference sequence). CDR3 length: 16 amino acids. Trimming cost V 2 bases and J 2 bases, with 15 bases left between them. The CDR3 nucleotides are TGTGCCAGCAGTTTAGCAAGGGGCCCTCCCAACTATGGCTACACCTTC. This encodes CASSLARGPPNYGYTF.